A selection of T cell receptor beta chains follows, all from one sample in a study of T cells expressing NK-cell markers. TCRdb reprocessed the 5' RACE reads, with one entry per CDR3 protein and no DNA. The sample holds 7,300 or so distinct CDR3 sequences. The specimen was blood T cells: a sorted CD56 or NKG2C T cell subset, CD4+ or CD8+ T cells, or bulk PBMC T cells (not recorded which). These receptor sequences come from a man aged 18-70 years in good health. Each CDR3 is given with its conserved first and last residue. Where a row states a size, it is once, few, many or the class of an expanded clone; other rows omit it.

len	j_gene	abundance	v_gene	CDR3aa
15	TRBJ2-6	NA	TRBV25-1	CASSEWGAGANVLTF
15	TRBJ2-7	NA	TRBV20-1	CSARDHRGRSYEQYF
15	TRBJ2-3	NA	TRBV6-1	CASSEASSGGDTQYF
13	TRBJ2-7	NA	TRBV18	CASSPGAGSEQYF
14	TRBJ2-5	NA	TRBV10-2	CASSETLGTETQYF
17	TRBJ2-3	NA	TRBV4-2	CASSQDRGAGFADTQYF
16	TRBJ1-4	NA	TRBV4-2	CASSQEAGTGSEKLFF
15	TRBJ2-2	NA	TRBV15	CATSPSDRDAGELFF
15	TRBJ2-3	NA	TRBV4-2	CASSQGGGAVDTQYF
15	TRBJ2-6	NA	TRBV6-1	CASSEQASGANVLTF
13	TRBJ2-1	NA	TRBV28	CASSGTDYNEQFF
13	TRBJ2-7	NA	TRBV20-1	CSARGTSDYEQYF
16	TRBJ2-6	NA	TRBV30	CAWEGQPVSGANVLTF
14	TRBJ2-2	NA	TRBV10-2	CASRLAANTGELFF
15	TRBJ1-1	NA	TRBV3-1	CASSPSNRGKTEAFF
16	TRBJ2-7	NA	TRBV9	CASVGPWAGCSYEQYF
14	TRBJ2-5	NA	TRBV20-1	CSVGGGGGKETQYF
16	TRBJ1-1	NA	TRBV6-5	CASSYGTGGLNTEAFF
17	TRBJ2-6	NA	TRBV6-1	CASSEVGGAVGANVLTF
15	TRBJ2-3	NA	TRBV6-4	CASKQTAGEGDTQYF
14	TRBJ2-3	medium-sized	TRBV6-1	CASTGTSESDTQYF
15	TRBJ2-3	NA	TRBV6-1	CASSGNSGGANTQYF
16	TRBJ2-3	NA	TRBV28	CASSRLAGEGMDTQYF
14	TRBJ2-5	NA	TRBV4-1	CASSQGGSEKTQYF
13	TRBJ2-1	NA	TRBV6-1	CASSEGDYNEQFF
14	TRBJ1-1	NA	TRBV7-6	CASSLYRQNTEAFF
14	TRBJ1-1	NA	TRBV20-1	CSARDWGDGTEAFF
18	TRBJ2-6	medium-sized	TRBV4-2	CASSQEFSGGAGANVLTF
16	TRBJ2-1	NA	TRBV6-4	CASSPTSGGDYNEQFF
16	TRBJ2-2	NA	TRBV6-4	CASSDSSETGAGELFF
15	TRBJ2-2	NA	TRBV4-2	CASSQDTGNTGELFF
16	TRBJ2-3	NA	TRBV6-4	CASSDSAGQAKEEQYF
16	TRBJ2-7	NA	TRBV28	CASSPALGTVSYEQYF
13	TRBJ1-6	NA	TRBV6-4	CASSGQENSPLHF
11	TRBJ2-3	NA	TRBV18	CASSRTDTQYF
16	TRBJ2-7	NA	TRBV11-2	CASSLVRGANSYEQYF
15	TRBJ2-7	NA	TRBV4-2	CASSQLSGEVYEQYF
12	TRBJ2-1	NA	TRBV6-4	CASSESGIEQFF
14	TRBJ1-6	NA	TRBV2	CASSVTGENSPLHF
16	TRBJ2-7	NA	TRBV20-1	CSARDPRTSGDYEQYF
15	TRBJ1-4	NA	TRBV5-1	CASSLNRGGGEKLFF
15	TRBJ1-3	NA	TRBV4-2	CASSHGGQGVDTIYF
15	TRBJ2-4	NA	TRBV7-9	CASSLTSGGGNIQYF
15	TRBJ1-2	NA	TRBV4-1	CASSQVGQSYYGYTF
15	TRBJ2-3	NA	TRBV20-1	CSARGTAGDADTQYF
14	TRBJ2-5	NA	TRBV5-1	CASSLSTGQETQYF
14	TRBJ1-5	NA	TRBV19	CATEPGETSQPQHF
15	TRBJ2-4	NA	TRBV11-3	CASSLGIGRENIQYF
14	TRBJ1-1	NA	TRBV7-2	CASSPIIWGQEAFF
15	TRBJ2-2	NA	TRBV10-3	CAISGVQLNTGELFF
12	TRBJ2-7	NA	TRBV20-1	CSARVDGYEQYF
15	TRBJ2-5	NA	TRBV7-3	CASSLNGGGQETQYF
16	TRBJ1-2	NA	TRBV7-9	CASSYRDSYFNYGYTF
16	TRBJ2-7	NA	TRBV21-1	CASSKAGQGFSYEQYF
12	TRBJ2-4	NA	TRBV25-1	CAGRPFKNIQYF
11	TRBJ2-1	NA	TRBV9	CASSLGHEQFF
17	TRBJ2-6	NA	TRBV7-9	CASSLAHLSSGANVLTF
16	TRBJ2-2	medium-sized	TRBV3-1	CASSQGMDRNTGELFF
16	TRBJ1-3	NA	TRBV27	CASSLSDRDSGNTIYF
16	TRBJ2-7	NA	TRBV12-3/TRBV12-4	CASSLRPGTDSYEQYF